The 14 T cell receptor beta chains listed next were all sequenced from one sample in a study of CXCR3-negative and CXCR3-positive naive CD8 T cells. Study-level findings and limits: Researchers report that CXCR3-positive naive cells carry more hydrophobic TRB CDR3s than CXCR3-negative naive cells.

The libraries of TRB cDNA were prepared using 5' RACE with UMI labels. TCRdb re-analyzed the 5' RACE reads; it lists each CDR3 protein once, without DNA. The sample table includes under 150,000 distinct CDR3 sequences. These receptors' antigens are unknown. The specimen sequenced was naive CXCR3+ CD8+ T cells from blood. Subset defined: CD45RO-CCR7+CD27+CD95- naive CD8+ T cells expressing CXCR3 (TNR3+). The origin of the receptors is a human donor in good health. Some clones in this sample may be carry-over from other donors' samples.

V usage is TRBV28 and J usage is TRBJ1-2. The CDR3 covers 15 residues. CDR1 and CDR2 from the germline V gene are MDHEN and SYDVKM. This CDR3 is CASRHPARHHYGYTF.

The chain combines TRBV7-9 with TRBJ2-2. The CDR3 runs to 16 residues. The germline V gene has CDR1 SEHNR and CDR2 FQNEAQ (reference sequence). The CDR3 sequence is CASYRFGLKPAGELFF. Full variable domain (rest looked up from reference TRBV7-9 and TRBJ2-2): DTGVSQNPRHKITKRGQNVTFRCDPISEHNRLYWYRQTLGQGPEFLTYFQNEAQLEKSRLLSDRFSAERPKGSFSTLEIQRTEQGDSAMYLCASYRFGLKPAGELFFGEGSRLTVL.

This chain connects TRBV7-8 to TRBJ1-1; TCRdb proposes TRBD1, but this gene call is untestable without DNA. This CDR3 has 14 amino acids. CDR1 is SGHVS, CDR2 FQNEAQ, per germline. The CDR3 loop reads CASNPTGGNTEAFF.

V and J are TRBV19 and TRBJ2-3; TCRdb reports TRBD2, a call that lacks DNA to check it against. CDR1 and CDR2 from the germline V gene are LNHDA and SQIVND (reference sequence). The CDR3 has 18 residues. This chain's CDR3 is CASSIRLTSGRATDTQYF.

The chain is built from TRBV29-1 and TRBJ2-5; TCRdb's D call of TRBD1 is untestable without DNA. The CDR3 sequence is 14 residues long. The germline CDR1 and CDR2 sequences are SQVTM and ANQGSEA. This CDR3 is CSVTARDRQETQYF.

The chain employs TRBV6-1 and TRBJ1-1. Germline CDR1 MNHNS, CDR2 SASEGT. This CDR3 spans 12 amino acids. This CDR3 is CASEMPWAEAFF.

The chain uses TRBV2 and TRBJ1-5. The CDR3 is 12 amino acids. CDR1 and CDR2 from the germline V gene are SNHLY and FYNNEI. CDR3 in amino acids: CASGTAAQPQHF.

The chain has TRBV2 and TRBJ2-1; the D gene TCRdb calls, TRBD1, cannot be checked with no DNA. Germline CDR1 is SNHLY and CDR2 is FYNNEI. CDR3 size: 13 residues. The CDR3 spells CASLDSPLDEQFF.

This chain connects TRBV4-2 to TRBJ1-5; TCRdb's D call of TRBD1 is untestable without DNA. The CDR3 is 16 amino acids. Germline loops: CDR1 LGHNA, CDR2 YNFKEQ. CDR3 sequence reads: CASSQESGGGNQPQHF.

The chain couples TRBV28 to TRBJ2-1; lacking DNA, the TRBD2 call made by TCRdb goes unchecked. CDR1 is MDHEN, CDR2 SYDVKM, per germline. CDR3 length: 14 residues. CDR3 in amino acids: CASSSRLSDNEQFF. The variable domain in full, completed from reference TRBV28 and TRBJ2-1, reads DVKVTQSSRYLVKRTGEKVFLECVQDMDHENMFWYRQDPGLGLRLIYFSYDVKMKEKGDIPEGYSVSREKKERFSLILESASTNQTSMYLCASSSRLSDNEQFFGPGTRLTVL.

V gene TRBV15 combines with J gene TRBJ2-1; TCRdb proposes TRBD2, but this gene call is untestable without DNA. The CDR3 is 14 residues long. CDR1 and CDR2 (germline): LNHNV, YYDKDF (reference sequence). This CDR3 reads CATSRDSGHNEQFF.

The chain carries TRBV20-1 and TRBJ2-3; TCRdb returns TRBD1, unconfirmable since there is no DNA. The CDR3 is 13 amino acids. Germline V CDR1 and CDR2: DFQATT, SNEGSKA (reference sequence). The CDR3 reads CSARTVTTDTQYF.

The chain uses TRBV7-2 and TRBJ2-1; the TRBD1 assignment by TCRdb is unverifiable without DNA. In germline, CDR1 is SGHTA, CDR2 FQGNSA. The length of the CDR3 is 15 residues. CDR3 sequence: CASSLVGGNYNEQFF.

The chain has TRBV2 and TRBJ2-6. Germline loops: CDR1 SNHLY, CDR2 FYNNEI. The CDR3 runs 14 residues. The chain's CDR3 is CASRMEPGANVLTF.